This T cell receptor beta chain emerged from a study of CD8+ T cells in alopecia areata. About the research overall: Severity in treated patients was scored by percentage of scalp area affected. The study's findings and limits: Especially in alopecia totalis/universalis, lesional scalp showed greater clonality than normal scalp did. Uncertain still, given a single nonresponder, is whether baseline CD8+ expansion links to response.

Reverse transcribed after extraction, RNA yielded cDNA as the sequencing template. Produced via immunoSEQ multiplex PCR; TCRdb's table is partial and in-frame only. The data contain 180,000 or so clones, 58% of them seen just once; the ten biggest clones take up about 5%. CDR1 and CDR2 from the germline V gene are ENHRY and SYGVKD. This CDR3 has 13 amino acids. V was clipped by 3 bases and J by 2 bases, with 8 bases between them. Concerning this clone itself: Its target is unknown.

Treatment specified: oral pan-JAK inhibitor, 5-10 mg twice daily. Separation by sorting yielded CD4+ and CD8+ T cells from PBMCs. The specimen was CD4+ T cells sorted from blood, collected at week 24, from a patient treated with tofacitinib. The chain is built from TRBV10-3 and TRBJ2-7, with D perhaps matching TRBD1 or TRBD2 (6 bases each). The TCR comes from a human donor with alopecia areata. The CDR3 is CAISDGGPYEQYF. In DNA form, the CDR3 reads TGTGCCATCAGTGACGGGGGCCCCTACGAGCAGTACTTC.